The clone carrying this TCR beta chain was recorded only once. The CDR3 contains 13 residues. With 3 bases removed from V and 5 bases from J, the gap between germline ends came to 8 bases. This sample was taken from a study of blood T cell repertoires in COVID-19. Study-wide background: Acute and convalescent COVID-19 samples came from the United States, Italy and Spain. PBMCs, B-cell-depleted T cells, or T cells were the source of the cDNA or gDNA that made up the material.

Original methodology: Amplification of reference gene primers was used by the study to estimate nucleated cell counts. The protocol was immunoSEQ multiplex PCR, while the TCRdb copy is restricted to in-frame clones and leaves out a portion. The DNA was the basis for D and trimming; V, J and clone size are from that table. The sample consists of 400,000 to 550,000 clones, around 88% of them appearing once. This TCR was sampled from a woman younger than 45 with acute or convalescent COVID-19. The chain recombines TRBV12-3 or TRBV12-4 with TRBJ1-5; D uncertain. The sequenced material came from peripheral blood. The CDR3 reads CASSLEVDQPQHF. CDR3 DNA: TGTGCCAGCAGTTTGGAGGTGGATCAGCCCCAGCATTTT.